This T cell receptor (beta chain) is drawn from a study of T cell responses to AZD1222 COVID-19 vaccine (dated by TCRdb to the early 2020s). About the full investigation: AZD1222 recipients given second doses at about 4 weeks or at about 12 weeks were pooled, since spike-specific TCR depth and breadth were not found to differ between the two schedules. TCR sequencing was performed for 230 to 250 trial participants, of whom around 210 were given two doses of AZD1222 and around 26 were given two doses of MenACWY control vaccine. Trial participants were enrolled by age into subgroups of 18-55, 56-69 and 70-plus years, and around 150, 29 and 61 TCR-sequenced participants, respectively, were included in these subgroups.

From cysteine to phenylalanine, the CDR3 is 15 amino acids long. The sequence is cut down to CDR3 DNA, 45 bases in frame from base 1. The trim is 0 bases for V and 6 bases for J, with a gap of 12 bases between the germline ends. Taken from the germline V gene, the CDR1 and CDR2 loops are LGHNA and YNFKEQ. On the study overall, not on this receptor specifically: The 56-69-year group was small, and its depth increase did not reach significance, likely because of low power. Reportedly, close to half of the unique spike-specific TCRs recognized epitopes lying outside the regions that are mutated in the B.1.351 and B.1.1.7 variants. Most participants were white British and females outnumbered males, and the authors suggested that clonal diversity may have been underestimated. Conclusions about previously exposed vaccinees were limited because only 6 or 7 AZD1222 recipients were SARS-CoV-2 seropositive at baseline. CD4 TCRs associated with the vaccine covered the entire spike protein, and the dominant responses were in regions 160-218 and 743-854. Spike-specific TCR breadth and depth rose significantly after two AZD1222 doses compared with day 0 and with MenACWY recipients. No day 14 peak-response samples were available, so repertoires were characterized only after the peak T cell response.

The CDR3 regions of human TCRbeta chains were analyzed by immunosequencing. Turning to the authors' computational methods: TCRs in the repertoires were compared against a reference library of SARS-CoV-2-specific TCRs that had been generated with the MIRA antigen-specificity platform. Breadth meant the fraction of unique TCRs that were SARS-CoV-2-associated, whereas depth meant the fraction of total T cells that were SARS-CoV-2-associated. Using the MIRA data, each spike-specific TCR was mapped to the spike region that the TCR reacts to and placed in a CD4 or CD8 class. Log10-transformed breadth and depth values were compared by one-way ANOVA with Sidak's multiple comparisons tests. TCRdb took over this immuneACCESS table, retaining in-frame rearrangements with V and J assigned. Such tables are incomplete; in checked studies, under half of the missing clones stem from an unresolved V gene, and the remainder is unexplained. Clone size and V and J calls were adopted from that table, with D and trimming inferred from the DNA. Across this sample there are about 120,000 clones, with around 84% seen only once. Together, the top ten hold around 7.7% of the sample.

Taken with the paper, the label for time point translates to: baseline before first vaccination. The vaccinee samples were drawn from two UK trials, COV001 and COV002, one of which was a single-blind randomized controlled phase 2/3 trial testing AZD1222 (ChAdOx1 nCoV-19) in healthy adults. For TCRbeta chain sequencing, PBMC samples were collected from trial participants at day 0 and at day 28 after the second dose. Concerning this clone itself: Which antigen it targets is not known. No base quality values were provided; no much bigger clone lies one nucleotide off.

This receptor chain uses TRBV4-2 and TRBJ1-5; possibly the D gene is TRBD1, per 6 matching bases. The sample in question was peripheral blood, obtained on day 0 of AZD1222 vaccination. This receptor was obtained from an adult in good health. At the DNA level, the sequence is TGTGCCAGCAGCCAAGAACTAAGGGGGGGTCAGCCCCAGCATTTT. This codes for CASSQELRGGQPQHF.